This T cell receptor (beta chain) is drawn from a study of technical replicates of blood from a few donors. This CDR3 comprises 13 residues. Looked up from germline, CDR1 is SGHRS and CDR2 is YFSETQ. The trim removed 7 bases at V and 5 bases at J, leaving 8 bases unmatched. Assay used: immunoSEQ multiplex PCR; TCRdb lists only in-frame clones, some missing. This sample has approximately 99,000 clones, with 95% found just once. Sequencing used T cells isolated from PBMCs. The chain employs TRBV5-1 and TRBJ2-7, with 8 bases lining up with TRBD2. The sequence was collected from a human donor in good health. Here the CDR3 reads CASSEQGLDEQYF. In DNA form, the CDR3 reads TGCGCCAGCTCAGAACAGGGACTAGACGAGCAGTACTTC.